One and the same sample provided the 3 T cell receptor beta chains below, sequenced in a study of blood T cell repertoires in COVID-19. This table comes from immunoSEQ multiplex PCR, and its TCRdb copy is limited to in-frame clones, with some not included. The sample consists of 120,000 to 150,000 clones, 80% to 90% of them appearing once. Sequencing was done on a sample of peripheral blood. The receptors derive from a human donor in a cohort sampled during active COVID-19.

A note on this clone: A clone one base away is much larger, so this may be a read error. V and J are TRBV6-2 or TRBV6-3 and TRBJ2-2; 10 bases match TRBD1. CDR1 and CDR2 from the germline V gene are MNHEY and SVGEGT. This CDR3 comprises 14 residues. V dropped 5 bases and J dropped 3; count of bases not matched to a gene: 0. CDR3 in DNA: TGTGCCAGCAGTGGGACAGGGGACACCGGGGAGCTGTTTTTT. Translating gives CASSGTGDTGELFF.

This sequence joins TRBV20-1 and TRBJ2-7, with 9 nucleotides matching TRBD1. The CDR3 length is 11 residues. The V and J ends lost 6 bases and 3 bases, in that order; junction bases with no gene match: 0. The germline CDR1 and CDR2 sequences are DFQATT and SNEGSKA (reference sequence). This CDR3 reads CSAGQGYEQYF. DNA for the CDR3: TGCAGTGCGGGACAGGGCTACGAGCAGTACTTC.

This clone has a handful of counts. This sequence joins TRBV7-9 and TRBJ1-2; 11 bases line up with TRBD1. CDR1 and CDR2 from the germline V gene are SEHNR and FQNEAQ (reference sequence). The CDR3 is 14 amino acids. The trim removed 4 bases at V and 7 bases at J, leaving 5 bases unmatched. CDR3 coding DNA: TGTGCCAGCAGCTCGGGACAGGGGGAGGCTGGCTACACCTTC. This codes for CASSSGQGEAGYTF.